This T cell receptor beta chain was obtained from a study of tumour-infiltrating T cells in Burkitt lymphoma. Background on the study: Overall and progression-free survival were predicted by productive clonality.

Study-wide points: Many Burkitt lymphoma patients shared several public clonotypes.

This clone has only a few counts. The antigen is undetermined. Data came from immunoSEQ multiplex PCR; TCRdb stores just in-frame clones and leaves some out. Seen here are approximately 4,200 clones, about 14% observed once, and the top ten hold over 20%. This receptor was taken from a human donor with Burkitt lymphoma. Sequences were obtained from tumor tissue.

The CDR3 bases are TGTGCCTGGAGTGTAGGGGGCAGCTCCTACGAGCAGTACTTC. Its translation: CAWSVGGSSYEQYF. The chain carries TRBV30 and TRBJ2-7; TRBD1 matches 7 bases. Per the germline V gene, CDR1 is GTSNPN and CDR2 is SVGIG (reference sequence). J lost 0 bases, V lost 0 bases, and 2 bases had no gene match. The CDR3 is 14 amino acids. The full variable domain, with the rest looked up from reference TRBV30 and TRBJ2-7, is SQTIHQWPATLVQPVGSPLSLECTVEGTSNPNLYWYRQAAGRGLQLLFYSVGIGQISSEVPQNLSASRPQDRQFILSSKKLLLSDSGFYLCAWSVGGSSYEQYFGPGTRLTVT.